This T cell receptor (beta chain) was sequenced in a study of radiotherapy plus CTLA-4 blockade in lung cancer. Findings of the study overall: Expansion in blood of tumor-derived TCR clones was seen after radiotherapy plus ipilimumab. Early shifts in blood T cell clones, with interferon-beta, reportedly predicted response best.

TCRdb's copy holds only in-frame clones and misses some; the assay was immunoSEQ multiplex PCR. The table has some 90,000 clones, approximately 86% seen once. About this clone itself: Its target is unknown.

Patients had chemo-refractory metastatic non-small-cell lung cancer and received focal radiation plus CTLA-4 blockade that used ipilimumab. Deletions cut 7 bases from V and 9 bases from J, with 11 bases between. Germline values: CDR1 MNHNS, CDR2 SASEGT. The CDR3 spans 11 residues. The source material was peripheral blood, sampled from a patient treated with radiotherapy plus ipilimumab. This chain links TRBV6-1 with TRBJ2-3; D may be TRBD1 (5 bases). This TCR derives from a human donor with non-small cell lung cancer who had a partial response to radiotherapy plus ipilimumab. CDR3 loop: CASKVQGTQYF. CDR3 in DNA: TGTGCCAGCAAAGTCCAGGGCACGCAGTATTTT.